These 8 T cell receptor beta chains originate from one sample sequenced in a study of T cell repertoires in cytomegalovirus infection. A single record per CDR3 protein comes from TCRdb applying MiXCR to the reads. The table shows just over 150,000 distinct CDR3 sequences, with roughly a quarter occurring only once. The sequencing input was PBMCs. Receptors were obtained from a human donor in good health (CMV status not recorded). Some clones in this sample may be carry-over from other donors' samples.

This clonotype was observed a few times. The CDR3 reads CASSQGRTGVIFF. Written as DNA, the CDR3 is TGTGCCAGCAGCCAAGGCCGGACAGGGGTAATTTTCTTT. This sequence joins TRBV14 and TRBJ1-1; TRBD1 matches at 9 bases. The germline gives CDR1 SGHDN, CDR2 FVKESK. V was pared by 1 base and J by 13 bases, with 7 bases of the junction left unmatched. This CDR3 contains 13 residues.

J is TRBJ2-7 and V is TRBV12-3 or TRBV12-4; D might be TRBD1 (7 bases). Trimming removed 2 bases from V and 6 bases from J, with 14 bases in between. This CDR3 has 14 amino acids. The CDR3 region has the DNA TGTGCCAGCAGTTTAAACAGGGGAGGCCCCGAGCAGTACTTC. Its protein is CASSLNRGGPEQYF.

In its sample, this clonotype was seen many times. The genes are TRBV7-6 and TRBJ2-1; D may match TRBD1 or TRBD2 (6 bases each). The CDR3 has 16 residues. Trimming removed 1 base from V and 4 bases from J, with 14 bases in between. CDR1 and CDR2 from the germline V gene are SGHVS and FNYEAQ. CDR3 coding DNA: TGTGCCAGCAGCTTAGGCGGGCAGGGGACTTACAATGAGCAGTTCTTC. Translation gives CASSLGGQGTYNEQFF.

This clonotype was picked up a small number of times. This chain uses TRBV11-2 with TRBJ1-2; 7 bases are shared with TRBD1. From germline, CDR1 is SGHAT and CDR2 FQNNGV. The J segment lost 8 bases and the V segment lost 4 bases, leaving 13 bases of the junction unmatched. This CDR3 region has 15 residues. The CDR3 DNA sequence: TGTGCCAGCAGCTCGCCAAGGGGGCCCATGGGGGGCTACACCTTC. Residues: CASSSPRGPMGGYTF.

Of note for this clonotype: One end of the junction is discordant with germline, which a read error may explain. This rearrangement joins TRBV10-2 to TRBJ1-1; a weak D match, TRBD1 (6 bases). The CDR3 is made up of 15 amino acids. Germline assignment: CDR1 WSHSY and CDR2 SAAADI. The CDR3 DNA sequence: TGCGCCAGCAGTGAGTGGACAGAACTTAACACTGAAGCTTCCTTT. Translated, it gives CASSEWTELNTEASF.

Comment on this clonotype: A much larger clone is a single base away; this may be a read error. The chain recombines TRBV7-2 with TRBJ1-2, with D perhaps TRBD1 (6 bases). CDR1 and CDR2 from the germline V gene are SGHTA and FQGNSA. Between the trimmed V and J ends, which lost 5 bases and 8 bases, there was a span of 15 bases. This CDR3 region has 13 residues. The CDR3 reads CASSVSTGFGYTF. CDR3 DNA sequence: TGTGCCAGCAGCGTTTCCACAGGGTTCGGCTACACCTTC.

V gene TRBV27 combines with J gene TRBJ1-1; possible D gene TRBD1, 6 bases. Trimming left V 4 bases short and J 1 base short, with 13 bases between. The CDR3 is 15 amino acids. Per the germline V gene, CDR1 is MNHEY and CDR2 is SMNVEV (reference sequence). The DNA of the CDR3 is TGTGCCAGCAGTTCCGACAGGACCCCGAACACTGAAGCTTTCTTT. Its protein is CASSSDRTPNTEAFF.

The CDR3 here is CASSLGSGTTETQYF. DNA for the CDR3: TGTGCCAGCAGCTTGGGGTCAGGGACGACGGAGACCCAGTACTTC. This chain connects TRBV5-8 to TRBJ2-5; D might be TRBD1 or TRBD2, each matching 5 bases. Germline V lookup: CDR1 SGHTS, CDR2 YDEGEE. V shed 0 bases and J shed 5 bases, with 14 bases lying between them. The CDR3 consists of 15 residues. The full variable domain, rest sourced from reference TRBV5-8 and TRBJ2-5, is EAGVTQSPTHLIKTRGQQATLRCSPISGHTSVYWYQQALGLGLQFLLWYDEGEERNRGNFPPRFSGRQFPNYSSELNVNALELEDSALYLCASSLGSGTTETQYFGPGTRLLVL.